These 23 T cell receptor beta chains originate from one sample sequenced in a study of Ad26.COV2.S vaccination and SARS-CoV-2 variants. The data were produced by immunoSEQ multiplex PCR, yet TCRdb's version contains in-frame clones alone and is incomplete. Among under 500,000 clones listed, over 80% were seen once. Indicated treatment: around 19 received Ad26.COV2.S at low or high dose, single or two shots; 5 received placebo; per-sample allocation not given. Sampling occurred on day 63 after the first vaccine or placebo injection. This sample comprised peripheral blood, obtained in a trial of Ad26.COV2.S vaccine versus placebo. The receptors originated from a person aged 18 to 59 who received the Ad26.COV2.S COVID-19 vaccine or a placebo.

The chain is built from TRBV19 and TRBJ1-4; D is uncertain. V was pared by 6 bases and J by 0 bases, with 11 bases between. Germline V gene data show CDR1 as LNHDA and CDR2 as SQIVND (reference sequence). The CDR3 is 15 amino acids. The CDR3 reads CASSDGSSTNEKLFF. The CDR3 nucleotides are TGTGCCAGTAGCGACGGAAGTTCAACTAATGAAAAACTGTTTTTT.

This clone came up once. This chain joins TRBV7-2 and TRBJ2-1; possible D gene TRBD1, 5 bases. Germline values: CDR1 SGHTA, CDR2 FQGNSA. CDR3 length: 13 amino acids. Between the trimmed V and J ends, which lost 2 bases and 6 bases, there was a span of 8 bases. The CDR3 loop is CASSLSQGNEQFF. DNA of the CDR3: TGTGCCAGCAGCTTATCCCAGGGCAATGAGCAGTTCTTC. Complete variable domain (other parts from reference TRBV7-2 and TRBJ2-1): GAGVSQSPSNKVTEKGKDVELRCDPISGHTALYWYRQSLGQGLEFLIYFQGNSAPDKSGLPSDRFSAERTGGSVSTLTIQRTQQEDSAVYLCASSLSQGNEQFFGPGTRLTVL.

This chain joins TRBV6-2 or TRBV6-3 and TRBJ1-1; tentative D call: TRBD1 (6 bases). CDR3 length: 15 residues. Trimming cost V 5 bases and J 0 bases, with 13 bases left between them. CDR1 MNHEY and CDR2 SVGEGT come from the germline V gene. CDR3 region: CASSLPGQLNTEAFF. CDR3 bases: TGTGCCAGCAGTCTACCTGGACAGTTGAACACTGAAGCTTTCTTT.

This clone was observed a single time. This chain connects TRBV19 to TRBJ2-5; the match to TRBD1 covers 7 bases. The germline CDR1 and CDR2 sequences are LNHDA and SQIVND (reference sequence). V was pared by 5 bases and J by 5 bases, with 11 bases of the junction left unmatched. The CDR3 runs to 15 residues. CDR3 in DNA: TGTGCCAGTAGTGGTTACAGGGGCTCCGGGGAGACCCAGTACTTC. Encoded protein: CASSGYRGSGETQYF. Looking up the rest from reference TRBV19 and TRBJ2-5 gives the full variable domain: DGGITQSPKYLFRKEGQNVTLSCEQNLNHDAMYWYRQDPGQGLRLIYYSQIVNDFQKGDIAEGYSVSREKKESFPLTVTSAQKNPTAFYLCASSGYRGSGETQYFGPGTRLLVL.

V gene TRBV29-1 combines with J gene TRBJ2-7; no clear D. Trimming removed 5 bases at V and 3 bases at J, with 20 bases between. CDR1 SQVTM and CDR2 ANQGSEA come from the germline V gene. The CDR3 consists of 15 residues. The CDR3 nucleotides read TGCAGCGTTCAAAAAAGACACGAACCAGGCTACGAGCAGTACTTC. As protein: CSVQKRHEPGYEQYF.

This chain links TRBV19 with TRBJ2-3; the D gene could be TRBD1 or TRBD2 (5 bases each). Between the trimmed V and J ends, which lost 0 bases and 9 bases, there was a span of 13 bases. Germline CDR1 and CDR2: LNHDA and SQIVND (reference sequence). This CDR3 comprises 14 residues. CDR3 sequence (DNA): TGTGCCAGTAGTATAGACCCCAGGGAGATGACGCAGTATTTT. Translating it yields CASSIDPREMTQYF.

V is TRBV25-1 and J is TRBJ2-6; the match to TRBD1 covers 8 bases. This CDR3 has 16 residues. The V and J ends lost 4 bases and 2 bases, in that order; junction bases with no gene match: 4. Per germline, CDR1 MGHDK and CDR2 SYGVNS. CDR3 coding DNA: TGTGCCAGCAGTGGTTGGACAGGGCCTGGGGCCAACGTCCTGACTTTC. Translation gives CASSGWTGPGANVLTF.

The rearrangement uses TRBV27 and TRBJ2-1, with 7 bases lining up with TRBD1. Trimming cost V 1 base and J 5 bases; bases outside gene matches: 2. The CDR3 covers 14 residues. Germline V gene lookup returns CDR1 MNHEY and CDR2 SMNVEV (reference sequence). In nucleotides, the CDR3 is TGTGCCAGCAGTTTATTTGACAGGGACAATGAGCAGTTCTTC. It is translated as CASSLFDRDNEQFF.

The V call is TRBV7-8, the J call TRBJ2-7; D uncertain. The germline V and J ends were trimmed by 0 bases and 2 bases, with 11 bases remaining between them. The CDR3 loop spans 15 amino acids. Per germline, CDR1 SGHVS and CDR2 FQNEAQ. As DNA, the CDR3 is TGTGCCAGCAGCTTAGCTCAAGGGCGTACCTACGAGCAGTACTTC. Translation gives CASSLAQGRTYEQYF.

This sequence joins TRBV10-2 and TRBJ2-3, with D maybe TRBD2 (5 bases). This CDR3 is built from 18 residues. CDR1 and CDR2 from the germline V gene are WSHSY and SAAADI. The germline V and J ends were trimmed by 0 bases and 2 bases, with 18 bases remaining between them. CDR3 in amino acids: CASSESPGSSTFTDTQYF. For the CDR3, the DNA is TGCGCCAGCAGTGAGTCTCCGGGGAGTTCTACTTTCACAGATACGCAGTATTTT.

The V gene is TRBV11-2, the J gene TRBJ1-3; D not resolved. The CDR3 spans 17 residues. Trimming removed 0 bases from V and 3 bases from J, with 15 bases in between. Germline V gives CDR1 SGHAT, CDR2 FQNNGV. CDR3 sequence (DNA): TGTGCCAGCAGCTTAGATCAGCGCGGAGGGATTGGAAACACCATATATTTT. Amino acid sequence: CASSLDQRGGIGNTIYF. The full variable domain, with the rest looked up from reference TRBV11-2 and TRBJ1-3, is EAGVAQSPRYKIIEKRQSVAFWCNPISGHATLYWYQQILGQGPKLLIQFQNNGVVDDSQLPKDRFSAERLKGVDSTLKIQPAKLEDSAVYLCASSLDQRGGIGNTIYFGEGSWLTVV.

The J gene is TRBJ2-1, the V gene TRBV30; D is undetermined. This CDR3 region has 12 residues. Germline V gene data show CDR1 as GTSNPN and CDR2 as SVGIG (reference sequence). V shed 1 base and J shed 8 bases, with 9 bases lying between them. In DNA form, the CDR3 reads TGTGCCTGGAGTGATTCTAATTATGAGCAGTTCTTC. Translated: CAWSDSNYEQFF.

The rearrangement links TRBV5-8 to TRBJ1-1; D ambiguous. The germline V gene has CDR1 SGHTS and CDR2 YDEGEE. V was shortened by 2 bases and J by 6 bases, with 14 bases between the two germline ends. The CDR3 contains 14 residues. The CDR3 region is CASSFTYIGSEAFF. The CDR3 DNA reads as TGTGCCAGCAGCTTCACTTACATAGGTTCTGAAGCTTTCTTT.

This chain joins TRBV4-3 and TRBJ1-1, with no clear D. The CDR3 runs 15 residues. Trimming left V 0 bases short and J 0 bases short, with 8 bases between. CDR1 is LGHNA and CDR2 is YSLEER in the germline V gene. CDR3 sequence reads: CASSQEPVMNTEAFF. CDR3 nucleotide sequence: TGCGCCAGCAGCCAAGAACCAGTAATGAACACTGAAGCTTTCTTT.

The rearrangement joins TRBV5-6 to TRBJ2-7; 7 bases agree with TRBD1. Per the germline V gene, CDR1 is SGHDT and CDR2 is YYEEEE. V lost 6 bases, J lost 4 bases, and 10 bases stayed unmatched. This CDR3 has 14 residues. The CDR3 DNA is TGTGCCAGCAACCCCTTTGGGACAGAATACGAGCAGTACTTC. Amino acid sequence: CASNPFGTEYEQYF.

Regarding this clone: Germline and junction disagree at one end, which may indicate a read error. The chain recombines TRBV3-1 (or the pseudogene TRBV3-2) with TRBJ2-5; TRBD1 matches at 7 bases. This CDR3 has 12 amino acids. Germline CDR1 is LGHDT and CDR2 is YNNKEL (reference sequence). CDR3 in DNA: TGTGCCAGCAGCCAAGACGGTCTAGACAGGGACTTC. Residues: CASSQDGLDRDF.

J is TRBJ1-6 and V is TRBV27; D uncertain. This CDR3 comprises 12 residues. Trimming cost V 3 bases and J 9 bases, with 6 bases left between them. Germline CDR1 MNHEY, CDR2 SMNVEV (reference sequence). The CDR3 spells CASSFFGSPLHF. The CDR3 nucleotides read TGTGCCAGCAGTTTCTTTGGTTCACCCCTCCACTTT.

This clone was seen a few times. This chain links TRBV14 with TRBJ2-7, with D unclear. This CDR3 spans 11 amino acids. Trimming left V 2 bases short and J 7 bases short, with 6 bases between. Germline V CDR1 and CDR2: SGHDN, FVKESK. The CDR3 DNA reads TGTGCCAGCAGCCAAACGGGTGAGCAGTACTTC. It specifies CASSQTGEQYF.

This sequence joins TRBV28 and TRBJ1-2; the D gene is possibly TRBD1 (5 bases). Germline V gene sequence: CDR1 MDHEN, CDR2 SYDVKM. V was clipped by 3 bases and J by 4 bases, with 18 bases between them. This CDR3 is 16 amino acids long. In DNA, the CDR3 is TGTGCCAGCAGTTTGAAGGGGCAAGACCCATTCTATGGCTACACCTTC. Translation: CASSLKGQDPFYGYTF.

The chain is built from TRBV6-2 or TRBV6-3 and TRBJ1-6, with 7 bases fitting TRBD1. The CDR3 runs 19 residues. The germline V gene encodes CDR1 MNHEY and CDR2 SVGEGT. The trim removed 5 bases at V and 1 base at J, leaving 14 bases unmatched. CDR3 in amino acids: CASSVTGSLRGSYNSPLHF. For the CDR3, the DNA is TGTGCCAGCAGTGTGACAGGGTCCTTACGAGGATCCTATAATTCACCCCTCCACTTT.

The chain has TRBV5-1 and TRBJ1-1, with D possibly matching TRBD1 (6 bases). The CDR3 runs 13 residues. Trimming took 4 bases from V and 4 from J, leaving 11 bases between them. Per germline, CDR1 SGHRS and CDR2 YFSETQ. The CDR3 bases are TGCGCCAGCAGCCCCGGACAGTTCACTGAAGCTTTCTTT. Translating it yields CASSPGQFTEAFF.

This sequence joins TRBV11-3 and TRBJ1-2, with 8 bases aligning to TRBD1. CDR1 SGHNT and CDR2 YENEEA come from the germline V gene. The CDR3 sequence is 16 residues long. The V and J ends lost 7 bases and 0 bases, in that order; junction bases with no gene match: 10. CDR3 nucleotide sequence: TGTGCCAGCACCCTTACAGGGGGTCCAGCTAACTATGGCTACACCTTC. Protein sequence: CASTLTGGPANYGYTF. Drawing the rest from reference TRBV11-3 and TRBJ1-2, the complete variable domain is EAGVVQSPRYKIIEKKQPVAFWCNPISGHNTLYWYLQNLGQGPELLIRYENEEAVDDSQLPKDRFSAERLKGVDSTLKIQPAELGDSAVYLCASTLTGGPANYGYTFGSGTRLTVV.

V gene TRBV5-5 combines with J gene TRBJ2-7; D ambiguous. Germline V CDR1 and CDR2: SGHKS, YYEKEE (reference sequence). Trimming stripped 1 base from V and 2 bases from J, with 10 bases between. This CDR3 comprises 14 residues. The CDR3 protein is CASSLPQNTYEQYF. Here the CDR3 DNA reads TGTGCCAGCAGCTTGCCCCAGAATACCTACGAGCAGTACTTC.